These 26 T cell receptor beta chains originate from one sample sequenced in a study of blood T cell repertoires in COVID-19. The protocol was immunoSEQ multiplex PCR, while the TCRdb copy is restricted to in-frame clones and leaves out a portion. This sample has 250,000 or so clones, with more than 85% found just once. Sequenced sample: PBMCs or T cells enriched from blood (not recorded which). These receptors came from a man in his forties who had been exposed to COVID-19.

The genes are TRBV5-4 and TRBJ2-2; D unclear. Germline V lookup: CDR1 SGHNT, CDR2 YYREEE (reference sequence). CDR3 length: 15 residues. V shed 4 bases and J shed 0 bases, with 10 bases lying between them. The CDR3 coding sequence is TGTGCCAGCAGCCGCCCAACTGCGAACACCGGGGAGCTGTTTTTT. Amino acid sequence: CASSRPTANTGELFF.

The CDR3 here is CASSVRTVRTDTQYF. The CDR3 bases are TGCGCCAGCAGCGTCCGGACAGTTCGCACAGATACGCAGTATTTT. The rearrangement uses TRBV5-1 and TRBJ2-3, with D perhaps TRBD1 (6 bases). The CDR3 extends over 15 amino acids. Germline CDR1 reads SGHRS; CDR2 reads YFSETQ. V shed 4 bases and J shed 1 base, with 13 bases lying between them. Together with reference TRBV5-1 and TRBJ2-3, the CDR3 gives the full variable domain: KAGVTQTPRYLIKTRGQQVTLSCSPISGHRSVSWYQQTPGQGLQFLFEYFSETQRNKGNFPGRFSGRQFSNSRSEMNVSTLELGDSALYLCASSVRTVRTDTQYFGPGTRLTVL.

The chain joins TRBV28 to TRBJ2-3, with 9 bases matching TRBD2. J was trimmed by 0 bases and V by 5 bases; bases with no gene match: 15. The CDR3 contains 19 residues. Germline CDR1 reads MDHEN; CDR2 reads SYDVKM. This CDR3 is CASSANRRSGRVSTDTQYF. As DNA, the CDR3 is TGTGCCAGCAGTGCGAATAGACGTAGCGGGAGAGTTAGCACAGATACGCAGTATTTT.

V is TRBV6-4 and J is TRBJ2-7; 9 bases align to TRBD1. The germline gives CDR1 MRHNA, CDR2 SNTAGT. The V segment lost 7 bases and the J segment 1 base; nucleotides outside the gene matches: 17. The CDR3 is 18 amino acids. The CDR3 coding sequence is TGTGCCAGCACCCTTAGTGGGCAGAACAGGGGGCCTTCCTACGAGCAGTACTTC. Translated: CASTLSGQNRGPSYEQYF.

V and J are TRBV5-1 and TRBJ1-2; TRBD1 agrees at 7 bases. Germline loops: CDR1 SGHRS, CDR2 YFSETQ. The V segment lost 4 bases and the J segment 8 bases; nucleotides outside the gene matches: 11. This CDR3 region has 14 residues. The CDR3 region is CASSPDRELSGYTF. As DNA, the CDR3 is TGCGCCAGCAGCCCCGACAGGGAATTATCGGGCTACACCTTC.

This sequence joins TRBV11-2 and TRBJ2-1; 9 positions agree with TRBD2. V was pared by 5 bases and J by 7 bases, with 18 bases of the junction left unmatched. The germline CDR1 and CDR2 sequences are SGHAT and FQNNGV. The CDR3 contains 18 residues. The CDR3 coding sequence is TGTGCCAGCAGCATACCGTTTTGGGGCGGGAGGGCCTCAAATGAGCAGTTCTTC. Its protein product is CASSIPFWGGRASNEQFF. The full variable domain, completed using reference TRBV11-2 and TRBJ2-1, is EAGVAQSPRYKIIEKRQSVAFWCNPISGHATLYWYQQILGQGPKLLIQFQNNGVVDDSQLPKDRFSAERLKGVDSTLKIQPAKLEDSAVYLCASSIPFWGGRASNEQFFGPGTRLTVL.

V and J are TRBV11-2 and TRBJ1-2; D is uncertain. V was pared by 2 bases and J by 6 bases, with 7 bases between. Germline-derived CDR1 and CDR2 are SGHAT and FQNNGV. CDR3 size: 12 residues. The CDR3 is CASSLRGNGYTF. CDR3 DNA: TGTGCCAGCAGCTTAAGAGGCAATGGCTACACCTTC.

This chain connects TRBV27 to TRBJ2-7; 7 positions match TRBD1. J lost 4 bases, V lost 6 bases, and 9 bases had no gene match. CDR1 is MNHEY and CDR2 is SMNVEV in the germline V gene (reference sequence). This CDR3 comprises 14 residues. CDR3 loop: CASRGQGVPYEQYF. DNA for the CDR3: TGTGCCAGCAGGGGTCAGGGGGTACCATACGAGCAGTACTTC.

This chain joins TRBV10-3 and TRBJ1-3, with D possibly being TRBD1 (6 bases). Germline-derived CDR1 and CDR2 are ENHRY and SYGVKD. Trimming shortened V by 2 bases and J by 0 bases, and 8 bases separated the two germline ends. This CDR3 contains 15 residues. DNA for the CDR3: TGTGCCATCAGTGAGGGGGACATCTCTGGAAACACCATATATTTT. Encoded protein: CAISEGDISGNTIYF.

CDR3 protein: CASSPRLAGSYEQYF. The CDR3 bases are TGTGCCAGTAGTCCTCGACTAGCGGGATCCTACGAGCAGTACTTC. V is TRBV19 and J is TRBJ2-7; 11 bases align to TRBD2. From germline, CDR1 is LNHDA and CDR2 SQIVND (reference sequence). V dropped 5 bases and J dropped 1; count of bases not matched to a gene: 4. This CDR3 is 15 amino acids long.

This chain links TRBV4-2 with TRBJ2-5, with D maybe TRBD1 (6 bases). Trimming cost V 1 base and J 5 bases, with 14 bases left between them. Germline CDR1 and CDR2: LGHNA and YNFKEQ. The CDR3 covers 15 residues. CDR3 protein: CASSQGVGGRETQYF. The DNA for the CDR3 is TGTGCCAGCAGCCAAGGGGTAGGGGGTCGGGAGACCCAGTACTTC.

The rearrangement uses TRBV5-4 and TRBJ2-3, with a weak D call TRBD2 (5 bases). Germline V CDR1 and CDR2: SGHNT, YYREEE (reference sequence). V was shortened by 4 bases and J by 2 bases, with 11 bases between the two germline ends. The CDR3 is 14 amino acids. The CDR3 spells CASSPDSHTDTQYF. In DNA form, the CDR3 reads TGTGCCAGCAGCCCGGACTCCCACACAGATACGCAGTATTTT.

This clone is a singleton in its sample. The chain carries TRBV7-9 and TRBJ2-1; TRBD2 aligns across 8 bases. V shed 2 bases, J shed 7 bases, and the junction held 7 bases outside the gene matches. CDR3 length: 15 amino acids. Germline assignment: CDR1 SEHNR and CDR2 FQNEAQ (reference sequence). Here the CDR3 reads CASSLFSGSTNEQFF. CDR3 sequence (DNA): TGTGCCAGCAGCTTATTCAGCGGGAGTACGAATGAGCAGTTCTTC.

The chain uses TRBV9 and TRBJ1-1; no reliable D call. The CDR3 has 14 amino acids. The V end lost 4 bases, the J end lost 4 bases, and 14 bases lay between the germline ends. Per germline, CDR1 SGDLS and CDR2 YYNGEE. CDR3 nucleotide sequence: TGTGCCAGCAGCTCCCGGGTCGGGAGCACTGAAGCTTTCTTT. It codes for CASSSRVGSTEAFF.

The gene calls are TRBV7-9 and TRBJ2-7, with D perhaps TRBD2 (6 bases). The V end was cut by 5 bases, the J end by 3 bases, with 14 bases between. This CDR3 is 14 amino acids long. Germline assignment: CDR1 SEHNR and CDR2 FQNEAQ (reference sequence). As DNA, the CDR3 is TGTGCCAGCAGCGACCGGGGGACTGACTACGAGCAGTACTTC. Protein product: CASSDRGTDYEQYF.

This chain connects TRBV7-9 to TRBJ2-1; D is undetermined. The ends were cut back, 2 bases at V and 0 bases at J, with 8 bases in the middle. The CDR3 runs to 15 residues. In germline, CDR1 is SEHNR, CDR2 FQNEAQ (reference sequence). The CDR3 DNA is TGTGCCAGCAGCTTAACTCCGAGCTCCTACAATGAGCAGTTCTTC. This codes for CASSLTPSSYNEQFF.

J is TRBJ2-5 and V is TRBV5-1, with D unresolved. The CDR3 is 14 residues long. The germline V gene encodes CDR1 SGHRS and CDR2 YFSETQ. The V gene lost 0 bases and the J gene lost 0 bases, with 6 bases spanning the gap. DNA of the CDR3: TGCGCCAGCAGCTTGGGGTCGGACCAAGAGACCCAGTACTTC. The encoded protein is CASSLGSDQETQYF. Drawing the rest from reference TRBV5-1 and TRBJ2-5, the complete variable domain is KAGVTQTPRYLIKTRGQQVTLSCSPISGHRSVSWYQQTPGQGLQFLFEYFSETQRNKGNFPGRFSGRQFSNSRSEMNVSTLELGDSALYLCASSLGSDQETQYFGPGTRLLVL.

V is TRBV28 and J is TRBJ2-1; D is perhaps TRBD1 (5 bases). The CDR3 spans 12 residues. CDR1 and CDR2 from the germline V gene are MDHEN and SYDVKM. Trimming took 6 bases from V and 7 from J, leaving 10 bases between them. This CDR3 is CASRSGLNEQFF. In nucleotides, the CDR3 is TGTGCCAGCAGGTCAGGGTTGAATGAGCAGTTCTTC.

The J gene is TRBJ1-1, the V gene TRBV28; D may be TRBD1 (5 bases). V was shortened by 7 bases and J by 7 bases, with 19 bases between the two germline ends. The CDR3 runs 14 residues. CDR1 is MDHEN and CDR2 is SYDVKM in the germline V gene. The CDR3 bases are TGTGCCAGCACCGAGGTTAGGGGTTCGGGTGAAGCTTTCTTT. Residues: CASTEVRGSGEAFF.

As DNA, the CDR3 is TGTGCCAGCTCACCAGGGCAGGGGGACAATTCACCCCTCCACTTT. Its protein is CASSPGQGDNSPLHF. J is TRBJ1-6 and V is TRBV18; 7 bases agree with TRBD1. The CDR3 extends over 15 amino acids. V shed 2 bases and J 7 bases; nucleotides not matched to a gene: 5. Germline V gives CDR1 KGHSH, CDR2 LQKENI.

V and J are TRBV6-5 and TRBJ2-7; D not resolved. Trimming took off 7 bases at V and 0 bases at J, with 13 bases between the two ends. This CDR3 spans 14 amino acids. CDR1 is MNHEY, CDR2 SVGAGI, per germline. As DNA, the CDR3 is TGTGCCAGCAACTACGACTCGAGCTCCTACGAGCAGTACTTC. Protein product: CASNYDSSSYEQYF.

V is TRBV28 and J is TRBJ1-1; D unresolved. The V gene's germline CDR1 is MDHEN and CDR2 SYDVKM. The CDR3 has 14 amino acids. Trimming removed 3 bases from V and 1 base from J, with 9 bases in between. In DNA form, the CDR3 reads TGTGCCAGCAGTTTCCCTGCTAGGAACACTGAAGCTTTCTTT. It specifies CASSFPARNTEAFF.

This chain links TRBV7-9 with TRBJ2-1, with TRBD2 matching 7 bases. This CDR3 spans 15 amino acids. J lost 6 bases, V lost 5 bases, and 10 bases had no gene match. The germline V gene encodes CDR1 SEHNR and CDR2 FQNEAQ (reference sequence). CDR3 DNA: TGTGCCAGCAGCCCAGCGGGATCGATCCCCAATGAGCAGTTCTTC. It specifies CASSPAGSIPNEQFF.

The chain uses TRBV10-3 and TRBJ1-2, with 10 bases that match TRBD1. V trimming: 6 bases; J trimming: 3 bases; junction bases outside the gene matches: 4. There are 14 residues in the CDR3. The germline gives CDR1 ENHRY, CDR2 SYGVKD. Here the CDR3 DNA reads TGTGCCATCAGGGGACAGGGGAGCGACTATGGCTACACCTTC. As protein: CAIRGQGSDYGYTF.

This chain connects TRBV6-1 to TRBJ2-7; 7 bases are shared with TRBD1. The CDR3 spans 19 residues. Trimming took 2 bases from V and 0 from J; bases not matched to a gene: 16. The V gene's germline CDR1 is MNHNS and CDR2 SASEGT. CDR3 loop: CASSERYRGRDLSSYEQYF. In DNA form, the CDR3 reads TGTGCCAGCAGTGAAAGATACAGGGGAAGAGACCTTAGCTCCTACGAGCAGTACTTC.

This clone came up once. This chain uses TRBV5-1 with TRBJ2-2; no reliable D call. This CDR3 has 13 residues. CDR1 and CDR2 from the germline V gene are SGHRS and YFSETQ. Trimming pared 7 bases from V and 6 bases from J, leaving 13 bases between. CDR3 DNA: TGCGCCAGCTCCTTAGCCGTTGCCGGGGAGCTGTTTTTT. Protein product: CASSLAVAGELFF.